This record concerns one TCR beta chain sequence. Its antigen is still unknown. The data were obtained in a study of CXCR3-negative and CXCR3-positive naive CD8 T cells. About the study: The total count of TRB reads reached approximately 150 million, and each library contributed about 1.5 +/- 0.3 million.

The libraries of TRB cDNA were constructed through 5' RACE using UMI labels. TCRdb re-called the 5' RACE reads; every CDR3 protein appears as one record, without DNA. Seen in this sample are about 38,000 distinct CDR3 sequences; the ten most common clones hold around 15%. Study-wide findings and caveats: The authors found comparable surface CD5 between naive subsets and inferred TCR strength from TRB CDR3 properties. Both naive subsets, CXCR3-negative and CXCR3-positive, displayed similar TRBV-TRBJ usage, unlike memory cells. Memory CD8+ T cell repertoires were far less diverse than both naive subsets.

This CDR3 is 15 amino acids long. In germline, CDR1 is SQVTM, CDR2 ANQGSEA. The TCR was taken from a human donor in good health. Some clones in this sample may be carry-over from other donors' samples. This sequence joins TRBV29-1 and TRBJ1-1. Input material: memory CD8+ T cells from blood. This CDR3 is CSVLLRRLMNTEAFF.